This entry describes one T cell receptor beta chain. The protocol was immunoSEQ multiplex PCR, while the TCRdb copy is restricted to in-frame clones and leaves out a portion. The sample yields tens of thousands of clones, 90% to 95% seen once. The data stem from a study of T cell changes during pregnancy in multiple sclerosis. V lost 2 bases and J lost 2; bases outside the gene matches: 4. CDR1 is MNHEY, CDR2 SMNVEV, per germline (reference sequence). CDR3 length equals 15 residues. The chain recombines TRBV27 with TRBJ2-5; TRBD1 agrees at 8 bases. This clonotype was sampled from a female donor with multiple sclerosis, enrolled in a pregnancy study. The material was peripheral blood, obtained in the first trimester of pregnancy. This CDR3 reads CASSLGTGRQETQYF. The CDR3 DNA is TGTGCCAGCAGTTTAGGGACAGGCCGTCAAGAGACCCAGTACTTC.